What follows are 25 T cell receptor beta chains derived from one specimen sequenced in a study of T cell changes during pregnancy in multiple sclerosis (dated 2019 in TCRdb). Library generation was performed with the immunoSEQ multiplex PCR assay. TCRdb provides this immuneACCESS table in a form limited to in-frame rearrangements. Some clones are lacking; in checked studies, under half of them reflect an unresolved V gene, and why the rest are absent is not known. The sample records fewer than 85,000 clones, around 93% of which are singletons. The ten most abundant clones make up over 2% of the sample. The sequencing used peripheral blood, collected in the second trimester of pregnancy. The receptors come from a female donor with multiple sclerosis, enrolled in a pregnancy study.

V and J are TRBV7-9 and TRBJ1-1; possible D gene TRBD1, 6 bases. The V and J ends lost 6 bases and 4 bases respectively, with 12 bases between them. CDR1 and CDR2 from the germline V gene are SEHNR and FQNEAQ (reference sequence). This CDR3 region has 13 residues. CDR3 sequence reads: CASSQGGGTEAFF. For the CDR3, the DNA is TGTGCCAGCAGTCAAGGGGGGGGCACTGAAGCTTTCTTT.

This chain joins TRBV29-1 and TRBJ1-1; D is possibly TRBD1 (6 bases). With 4 bases removed from V and 1 base from J, the gap between germline ends came to 13 bases. Germline assignment: CDR1 SQVTM and CDR2 ANQGSEA. CDR3 length: 14 amino acids. The CDR3 region has the DNA TGCAGCGTTGGGGCGGGCAGGGGGAACACTGAAGCTTTCTTT. Translating gives CSVGAGRGNTEAFF.

The chain employs TRBV19 and TRBJ1-4; 9 bases match TRBD1. Germline V CDR1 and CDR2: LNHDA, SQIVND (reference sequence). The V segment lost 4 bases and the J segment 5 bases; nucleotides outside the gene matches: 2. CDR3 length: 14 residues. The CDR3 nucleotides are TGTGCCAGTAGTACGGACAGGGGAAATGAAAAACTGTTTTTT. Translating gives CASSTDRGNEKLFF.

The V and J genes are TRBV9 and TRBJ1-1, with TRBD1 matching 7 bases. This CDR3 has 15 amino acids. The J segment lost 0 bases and the V segment lost 1 base, leaving 3 bases of the junction unmatched. The V gene's germline CDR1 is SGDLS and CDR2 YYNGEE. The CDR3 bases are TGTGCCAGCAGCGTATGGACAGGTTTGAACACTGAAGCTTTCTTT. This gives the protein CASSVWTGLNTEAFF.

In nucleotides, the CDR3 is TGCAGCGTTGGAGTGGTGTCTGCTCTCTACGAGCAGTACTTC. Residues: CSVGVVSALYEQYF. This sequence joins TRBV29-1 and TRBJ2-7; D is unclear. Trimming removed 4 bases at V and 3 bases at J, with 16 bases between. Germline loops: CDR1 SQVTM, CDR2 ANQGSEA. The CDR3 runs to 14 residues.

The chain uses TRBV4-1 and TRBJ2-6, with TRBD2 as a possible D gene (5 bases). V lost 0 bases to trimming and J lost 2 bases, with 8 bases between them. This CDR3 spans 16 amino acids. Per the germline V gene, CDR1 is MGHRA and CDR2 is YSYEKL. The CDR3 DNA follows: TGCGCCAGCAGCCAAGATTTCGGGACTGGGGCCAACGTCCTGACTTTC. It specifies CASSQDFGTGANVLTF.

The rearrangement joins TRBV6-5 to TRBJ1-6; no firm D call. The CDR3 loop spans 14 amino acids. The V gene's germline CDR1 is MNHEY and CDR2 SVGAGI. Trimming shortened V by 0 bases and J by 8 bases, and 8 bases separated the two germline ends. CDR3 sequence (DNA): TGTGCCAGCAGTTACTCGAACAGTTATTCACCCCTCCACTTT. Translated: CASSYSNSYSPLHF.

This chain uses TRBV9 with TRBJ1-1; perhaps TRBD1 as D (5 bases). This CDR3 contains 14 residues. V lost 0 bases and J lost 1, with 7 bases in between. Germline V gene sequence: CDR1 SGDLS, CDR2 YYNGEE. CDR3 residues: CASSVGGENTEAFF. CDR3 coding DNA: TGTGCCAGCAGCGTAGGGGGGGAGAACACTGAAGCTTTCTTT.

This clone was observed a single time. The CDR3 region has the DNA TGTGCCAGCAGCAGGGGTGAAGACTCCTACGAGCAGTACTTC. Translated: CASSRGEDSYEQYF. V usage is TRBV7-7 and J usage is TRBJ2-7; TRBD1 might be the D (5 bases). CDR3 length: 14 residues. V gave up 5 bases and J gave up 0 bases, with 11 bases separating them. Germline CDR1 and CDR2: SSHAT and FNYEAQ (reference sequence).

V gene TRBV14 combines with J gene TRBJ1-1, with 7 positions matching TRBD1. The germline gives CDR1 SGHDN, CDR2 FVKESK. V was clipped by 4 bases and J by 5 bases; unmatched bases: 10. The CDR3 runs 15 residues. This chain's CDR3 is CASSLIDRAGTEAFF. The CDR3 DNA is TGTGCCAGCAGCCTGATCGACAGGGCGGGGACTGAAGCTTTCTTT.

In this sample, this clone turned up a few times. An end of the junction differs from the germline gene, which may be a read error. The rearrangement uses TRBV19 and TRBJ1-1, with 7 bases aligning to TRBD1. Germline loops: CDR1 LNHDA, CDR2 SQIVND (reference sequence). The CDR3 runs to 15 residues. The CDR3 DNA follows: TGTGCCAGGAGTAGACAGGGAGGAGATAACACTGAAGCTTTCTTT. Translation: CARSRQGGDNTEAFF.

The J gene is TRBJ2-5, the V gene TRBV2, with 14 bases matching TRBD2. V lost 4 bases, J lost 4 bases, and 5 bases stayed unmatched. This CDR3 region has 16 residues. CDR1 is SNHLY and CDR2 is FYNNEI in the germline V gene. The DNA for the CDR3 is TGTGCCAGCAGTGTGGGACTAGCGGGGGAGAGAGAGACCCAGTACTTC. This gives the protein CASSVGLAGERETQYF.

The V and J genes are TRBV7-9 and TRBJ2-7; D possibly corresponds to TRBD2 (5 bases). CDR3 size: 13 residues. Germline V gives CDR1 SEHNR, CDR2 FQNEAQ (reference sequence). Trimming removed 4 bases from V and 4 bases from J, with 11 bases in between. The CDR3 sequence is CASSSGNLYEQYF. The CDR3 coding sequence is TGTGCCAGCAGCTCCGGGAACCTTTACGAGCAGTACTTC. Together with reference TRBV7-9 and TRBJ2-7, the CDR3 gives the full variable domain: DTGVSQNPRHKITKRGQNVTFRCDPISEHNRLYWYRQTLGQGPEFLTYFQNEAQLEKSRLLSDRFSAERPKGSFSTLEIQRTEQGDSAMYLCASSSGNLYEQYFGPGTRLTVT.

The chain joins TRBV18 to TRBJ1-5; D may be TRBD1 (6 bases). There are 14 residues in the CDR3. Germline CDR1 reads KGHSH; CDR2 reads LQKENI. Between the trimmed V and J ends, which lost 2 bases and 5 bases, there was a span of 10 bases. CDR3 loop: CASSPFSGDQPQHF. CDR3 bases: TGTGCCAGCTCACCATTCTCAGGGGATCAGCCCCAGCATTTT.

The CDR3 loop is CASSRTGQGGWDTEAFF. DNA of the CDR3: TGTGCCAGCAGCCGTACGGGACAGGGAGGTTGGGACACTGAAGCTTTCTTT. The V gene is TRBV7-2, the J gene TRBJ1-1; 9 bases are a match to TRBD1. The junction had 13 bases not matched to a gene; V was cut back by 5 bases and J by 3 bases. Germline assignment: CDR1 SGHTA and CDR2 FQGNSA. The CDR3 consists of 17 residues.

This sequence joins TRBV7-9 and TRBJ2-5; TRBD1 agrees at 7 bases. J lost 2 bases, V lost 4 bases, and 10 bases had no gene match. This CDR3 contains 16 residues. From germline, CDR1 is SEHNR and CDR2 FQNEAQ (reference sequence). The CDR3 is CASSSQGVLSQETQYF. CDR3 in DNA: TGTGCCAGCAGCTCGCAGGGGGTTTTAAGTCAAGAGACCCAGTACTTC. Filled out from reference TRBV7-9 and TRBJ2-5, the complete variable domain reads DTGVSQNPRHKITKRGQNVTFRCDPISEHNRLYWYRQTLGQGPEFLTYFQNEAQLEKSRLLSDRFSAERPKGSFSTLEIQRTEQGDSAMYLCASSSQGVLSQETQYFGPGTRLLVL.

Here the CDR3 DNA reads TGCGCCAGCAGCAACCTTGTCTTTTCTCGGGACAAGAACACTGAAGCTTTCTTT. Translated, it gives CASSNLVFSRDKNTEAFF. This rearrangement joins TRBV4-1 to TRBJ1-1; D is possibly TRBD1 (6 bases). Germline V gene sequence: CDR1 MGHRA, CDR2 YSYEKL. The germline V and J ends were trimmed by 5 bases and 1 base, with 23 bases remaining between them. CDR3 length: 18 amino acids.

This clone was detected only once. The rearrangement joins TRBV5-5 to TRBJ1-5; TRBD1 matches 7 bases. Per the germline V gene, CDR1 is SGHKS and CDR2 is YYEKEE (reference sequence). The CDR3 runs 14 residues. V lost 2 bases to trimming and J lost 4 bases; unmatched junction nucleotides: 3. This CDR3 reads CASSFWDSNQPQHF. In DNA form, the CDR3 reads TGTGCCAGCAGCTTTTGGGACAGTAATCAGCCCCAGCATTTT.

This clone is large within its sample. V gene TRBV21-1 combines with J gene TRBJ1-5. TRBV21-1 is classified as a pseudogene. The CDR3 covers 17 residues. The CDR3 protein is CASSKVMGYGGNQPQHF. In DNA form, the CDR3 reads TGTGCCAGCAGCAAAGTCATGGGGTACGGGGGCAATCAGCCCCAGCATTTT.

J is TRBJ2-7 and V is TRBV29-1, with TRBD2 as a possible D gene (5 bases). This CDR3 comprises 13 residues. Germline values: CDR1 SQVTM, CDR2 ANQGSEA. Between the trimmed V and J ends, which lost 4 bases and 0 bases, there was a span of 10 bases. The chain's CDR3 is CSVAGISSYEQYF. The CDR3 nucleotides read TGCAGCGTTGCGGGGATCAGCTCCTACGAGCAGTACTTC.

The chain joins TRBV11-2 to TRBJ2-1, with a possible D match to TRBD2 (5 bases). This CDR3 has 15 residues. CDR1 SGHAT and CDR2 FQNNGV come from the germline V gene. V was pared by 2 bases and J by 9 bases, with 17 bases between. The CDR3 here is CASSLSVRDKGEQFF. For the CDR3, the DNA is TGTGCCAGCAGCTTAAGCGTCCGGGATAAGGGTGAGCAGTTCTTC.

The gene calls are TRBV19 and TRBJ1-5; D is possibly TRBD1 (5 bases). Germline values: CDR1 LNHDA, CDR2 SQIVND (reference sequence). V was shortened by 6 bases and J by 7 bases, with 13 bases between the two germline ends. The CDR3 covers 13 residues. Here the CDR3 DNA reads TGTGCCAGTAGCCCTGGGGGGTTGCAGCCCCAGCATTTT. Its protein product is CASSPGGLQPQHF.

V is TRBV7-9 and J is TRBJ1-2; 8 bases line up with TRBD1. The V gene's germline CDR1 is SEHNR and CDR2 FQNEAQ (reference sequence). With V trimmed by 4 bases and J by 5 bases, 9 bases remained unmatched. There are 15 residues in the CDR3. CDR3 coding DNA: TGTGCCAGCAGCTCTCCGACAGGGGCAGGGTATGGCTACACCTTC. Protein: CASSSPTGAGYGYTF.

This chain connects TRBV4-1 to TRBJ2-2; 9 nucleotides agree with TRBD1. Germline V lookup: CDR1 MGHRA, CDR2 YSYEKL. With V trimmed by 5 bases and J by 5 bases, 12 bases remained unmatched. The CDR3 consists of 17 residues. CDR3 in amino acids: CASSSPTGTGRTGELFF. DNA for the CDR3: TGCGCCAGCAGCTCGCCGACCGGGACAGGGAGGACCGGGGAGCTGTTTTTT.

The V call is TRBV5-1, the J call TRBJ1-2; 7 nucleotides align to TRBD1. Losses at the gene ends were 3 bases for V and 6 bases for J; bases not matched to a gene: 11. The CDR3 consists of 15 residues. The germline CDR1 and CDR2 sequences are SGHRS and YFSETQ. This chain's CDR3 is CASSSETGLFHGYTF. In DNA, the CDR3 is TGCGCCAGCAGCTCCGAGACAGGGCTCTTTCATGGCTACACCTTC.